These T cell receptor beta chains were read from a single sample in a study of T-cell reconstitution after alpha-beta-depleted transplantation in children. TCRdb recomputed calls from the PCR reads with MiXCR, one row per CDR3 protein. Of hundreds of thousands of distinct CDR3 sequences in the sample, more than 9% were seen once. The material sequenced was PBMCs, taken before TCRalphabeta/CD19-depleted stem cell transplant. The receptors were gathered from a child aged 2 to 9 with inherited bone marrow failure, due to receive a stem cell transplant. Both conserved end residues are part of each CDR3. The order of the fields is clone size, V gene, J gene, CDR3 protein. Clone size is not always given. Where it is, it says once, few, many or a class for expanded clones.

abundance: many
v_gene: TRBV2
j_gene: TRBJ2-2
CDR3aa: CASSAGTSPGELFF

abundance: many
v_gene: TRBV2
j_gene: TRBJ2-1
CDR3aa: CASSRLARNEQFF

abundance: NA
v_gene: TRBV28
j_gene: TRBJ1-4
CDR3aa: CASKWTTNEKLFF

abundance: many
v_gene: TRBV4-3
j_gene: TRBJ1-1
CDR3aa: CASSEVASGDTEAFF

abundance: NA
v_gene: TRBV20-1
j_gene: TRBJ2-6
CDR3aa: CSARAYREGPSGANVLTF

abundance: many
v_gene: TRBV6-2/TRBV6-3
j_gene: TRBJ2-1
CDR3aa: CASSYVGTGDEQFF

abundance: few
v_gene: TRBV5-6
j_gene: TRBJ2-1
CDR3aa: CASSFPRGLIGNEQFF

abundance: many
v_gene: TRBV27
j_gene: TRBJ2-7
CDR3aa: CASSLPGQGVREQYF

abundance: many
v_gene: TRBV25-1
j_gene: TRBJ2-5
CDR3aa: CASSDPRTGARATQYF

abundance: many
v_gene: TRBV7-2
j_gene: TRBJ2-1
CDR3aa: CASSLAGATYNEQFF

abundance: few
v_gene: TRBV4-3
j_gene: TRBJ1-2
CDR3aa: CASSFGGGSYGYTF